These 30 T cell receptor beta chains were all obtained from the same sample, sequenced in a study of T cell responses to AZD1222 COVID-19 vaccine. The data were produced by immunoSEQ multiplex PCR, yet TCRdb's version contains in-frame clones alone and is incomplete. Of about 140,000 clones detected, about nine tenths appear once; the ten largest clones hold roughly 5.1%. The specimen was peripheral blood, collected on day 0 of AZD1222 vaccination. These receptors came from an adult in good health.

The genes are TRBV11-2 and TRBJ2-7; TRBD1 matches 9 bases. V gave up 6 bases and J gave up 3 bases; unmatched junction bases: 12. This CDR3 region has 16 residues. Germline-derived CDR1 and CDR2 are SGHAT and FQNNGV. CDR3 region: CASRPNPGTGSYEQYF. As DNA, the CDR3 is TGTGCCAGCAGACCTAACCCCGGGACAGGGAGCTACGAGCAGTACTTC.

The chain links TRBV2 to TRBJ2-7, with TRBD1 matching 8 bases. The CDR3 is made up of 14 amino acids. The germline gives CDR1 SNHLY, CDR2 FYNNEI. J lost 3 bases, V lost 7 bases, and 8 bases had no gene match. The chain's CDR3 is CASTPDRGGYEQYF. Here the CDR3 DNA reads TGTGCCAGCACCCCCGACAGGGGTGGCTACGAGCAGTACTTC.

V is TRBV7-6 and J is TRBJ1-1, with D hard to call. The V and J ends lost 3 bases and 0 bases respectively, with 8 bases between them. From germline, CDR1 is SGHVS and CDR2 FNYEAQ. The CDR3 covers 14 residues. CDR3 DNA sequence: TGTGCCAGCAGCTTGGGTCAAATGAACACTGAAGCTTTCTTT. Amino acid sequence: CASSLGQMNTEAFF.

This clone has only a few counts. The rearrangement links TRBV10-3 to TRBJ1-4; possibly TRBD1 for D (5 bases). Looked up from germline, CDR1 is ENHRY and CDR2 is SYGVKD. The CDR3 is 14 residues long. Between the trimmed V and J ends, which lost 0 bases and 6 bases, there was a span of 8 bases. CDR3 DNA sequence: TGTGCCATCAGTGAGTCGTCAGGGCATGAAAAACTGTTTTTT. Translation gives CAISESSGHEKLFF.

The chain is built from TRBV21-1 and TRBJ1-3; TRBD1 is the table's D call, not checked against the DNA. TRBV21-1 is described as a pseudogene. The CDR3 is made up of 17 amino acids. CDR3 in DNA: TGTGCCAGCAGCAAAGAGGAGACAGGGGTTCTAGGAAACACCATATATTTT. Translation: CASSKEETGVLGNTIYF.

The chain has TRBV3-1 (or the pseudogene TRBV3-2) and TRBJ1-5; D gene unclear. V lost 1 base to trimming and J lost 2 bases, with 9 bases between them. CDR1 is LGHDT and CDR2 is YNNKEL in the germline V gene (reference sequence). The CDR3 runs 15 residues. The CDR3 DNA reads TGTGCCAGCAGCCAAGGCAGGACCGGCAATCAGCCCCAGCATTTT. It codes for CASSQGRTGNQPQHF.

This chain links TRBV10-3 with TRBJ2-7, with unresolved D. The CDR3 has 13 residues. The V end lost 4 bases, the J end lost 1 base, and 8 bases lay between the germline ends. Germline V gives CDR1 ENHRY, CDR2 SYGVKD. CDR3 protein: CAISVFSSYEQYF. The DNA of the CDR3 is TGTGCCATCAGTGTCTTCAGTTCCTACGAGCAGTACTTC.

This chain joins TRBV19 and TRBJ2-1; no reliable D call. This CDR3 contains 10 residues. Germline values: CDR1 LNHDA, CDR2 SQIVND (reference sequence). Trimming took 6 bases from V and 5 from J, leaving 2 bases between them. The CDR3 sequence is CASRDNEQFF. CDR3 bases: TGTGCCAGTAGGGACAATGAGCAGTTCTTC. Full variable domain (remainder filled in from reference TRBV19 and TRBJ2-1): DGGITQSPKYLFRKEGQNVTLSCEQNLNHDAMYWYRQDPGQGLRLIYYSQIVNDFQKGDIAEGYSVSREKKESFPLTVTSAQKNPTAFYLCASRDNEQFFGPGTRLTVL.

The CDR3, as DNA: TGCGCCAGCAGCCAAGACCTTAACCCGGGACTAGCGGGAGGTGTTTACAATGAGCAGTTCTTC. Protein product: CASSQDLNPGLAGGVYNEQFF. The rearrangement links TRBV4-1 to TRBJ2-1; TRBD2 matches 15 bases. The length of the CDR3 is 21 residues. The junction had 13 bases not matched to a gene; V was cut back by 0 bases and J by 4 bases. Germline values: CDR1 MGHRA, CDR2 YSYEKL.

The chain employs TRBV4-1 and TRBJ2-1, with 7 bases fitting TRBD1. CDR1 is MGHRA and CDR2 is YSYEKL in the germline V gene. Germline trimming cut 3 bases from V and 0 bases from J; bases unmatched to any gene: 14. The CDR3 runs 19 residues. This chain's CDR3 is CASSQTWTGRLSSYNEQFF. Written as DNA, the CDR3 is TGCGCCAGCAGCCAGACGTGGACAGGCCGACTAAGCTCCTACAATGAGCAGTTCTTC.

The chain employs TRBV11-3 and TRBJ2-1; D unresolved. This CDR3 comprises 12 residues. The germline gives CDR1 SGHNT, CDR2 YENEEA. Trimming took off 5 bases at V and 9 bases at J, with 11 bases between the two ends. The CDR3 sequence: CASSPTFGEQFF. CDR3 bases: TGTGCCAGCAGCCCCACGTTTGGTGAGCAGTTCTTC. Using reference TRBV11-3 and TRBJ2-1 for the parts outside the CDR3, the full variable domain is EAGVVQSPRYKIIEKKQPVAFWCNPISGHNTLYWYLQNLGQGPELLIRYENEEAVDDSQLPKDRFSAERLKGVDSTLKIQPAELGDSAVYLCASSPTFGEQFFGPGTRLTVL.

The count of this clone is one. CDR3 loop: CASSLRQGTDSPLHF. DNA for the CDR3: TGTGCCAGCTCACTGCGACAGGGGACGGACTCACCCCTCCACTTT. The genes are TRBV18 and TRBJ1-6; 8 bases match TRBD1. The CDR3 has 15 residues. CDR1 and CDR2 from the germline V gene are KGHSH and LQKENI. After removal of 4 bases from V and 10 bases from J, the junction contained 9 bases not matched to a gene.

The rearrangement joins TRBV6-5 to TRBJ2-2; D may be TRBD1 (5 bases). The germline gives CDR1 MNHEY, CDR2 SVGAGI. The CDR3 totals 13 residues. With 8 bases removed from V and 7 bases from J, the gap between germline ends came to 14 bases. CDR3 loop: CASDQGRGGELFF. As DNA, the CDR3 is TGTGCCAGCGACCAGGGAAGGGGCGGGGAGCTGTTTTTT.

The genes are TRBV18 and TRBJ2-1; 11 bases are shared with TRBD1. CDR3 length equals 14 residues. The V gene end was trimmed by 4 bases and the J gene end by 7 bases; junction bases not matched to a gene: 3. CDR1 is KGHSH and CDR2 is LQKENI in the germline V gene. The CDR3 region has the DNA TGTGCCAGCTCACGGGGACAGGGGGGGAATGAGCAGTTCTTC. This gives the protein CASSRGQGGNEQFF.

This clone was seen a single time. The CDR3 sequence is CSVELGDNYEQYF. CDR3 DNA sequence: TGCAGCGTTGAGTTGGGGGACAACTACGAGCAGTACTTC. The chain combines TRBV29-1 with TRBJ2-7; tentative D call: TRBD1 (6 bases). V was trimmed by 3 bases and J by 3 bases, leaving 12 bases between them. This CDR3 has 13 residues. The germline V gene encodes CDR1 SQVTM and CDR2 ANQGSEA.

This clone was seen only once. V gene TRBV11-2 combines with J gene TRBJ2-1; D is uncertain. The CDR3 consists of 15 residues. Deletions cut 3 bases from V and 0 bases from J, with 9 bases between. Germline loops: CDR1 SGHAT, CDR2 FQNNGV. CDR3 protein: CASSLRLVSYNEQFF. DNA for the CDR3: TGTGCCAGCAGCTTGCGCTTAGTCTCCTACAATGAGCAGTTCTTC.

The V call is TRBV28, the J call TRBJ2-5; the match to TRBD2 covers 14 bases. The CDR3 runs 17 residues. Trimming at V came to 4 bases and at J to 4 bases, leaving 8 bases not matched to a gene. Germline values: CDR1 MDHEN, CDR2 SYDVKM. The CDR3 loop is CASSWGLAGARGETQYF. CDR3 nucleotide sequence: TGTGCCAGCAGTTGGGGACTAGCGGGAGCTCGAGGAGAGACCCAGTACTTC.

CDR3 loop: CASSLVGLEETQYF. As DNA, the CDR3 is TGCGCCAGCAGCTTGGTAGGGTTGGAAGAGACCCAGTACTTC. The chain uses TRBV5-1 and TRBJ2-5; D is ambiguous. Germline assignment: CDR1 SGHRS and CDR2 YFSETQ. V lost 0 bases and J lost 3, with 9 bases in between. This CDR3 is built from 14 residues. Supplemented by reference TRBV5-1 and TRBJ2-5, the full variable domain reads KAGVTQTPRYLIKTRGQQVTLSCSPISGHRSVSWYQQTPGQGLQFLFEYFSETQRNKGNFPGRFSGRQFSNSRSEMNVSTLELGDSALYLCASSLVGLEETQYFGPGTRLLVL.

The CDR3 nucleotides are TGTGCCAGCAGTTTATCCGTGGGAGGGTACGAAGAGACCCAGTACTTC. Its translation: CASSLSVGGYEETQYF. The V gene is TRBV28, the J gene TRBJ2-5, with TRBD2 matching 7 bases. V shed 1 base and J 3 bases; nucleotides not matched to a gene: 8. The CDR3 is made up of 16 amino acids. Germline V lookup: CDR1 MDHEN, CDR2 SYDVKM.

V is TRBV7-6 and J is TRBJ1-6; D is unclear. The ends were cut back, 5 bases at V and 11 bases at J, with 13 bases in the middle. This CDR3 comprises 13 residues. The V gene's germline CDR1 is SGHVS and CDR2 FNYEAQ. CDR3 in amino acids: CASSLTSAPPLHF. DNA of the CDR3: TGTGCCAGCAGCCTAACATCTGCACCACCCCTCCACTTT.

The chain couples TRBV19 to TRBJ1-4, with 9 bases fitting TRBD1. Germline V gene data show CDR1 as LNHDA and CDR2 as SQIVND (reference sequence). The ends lost 5 bases at V and 7 bases at J; junction bases unmatched: 17. The CDR3 runs to 18 residues. CDR3 bases: TGTGCCAGTAGTCTCTTAACAGGGGGCCAAGGGAGAGGTGAAAAACTGTTTTTT. Translation: CASSLLTGGQGRGEKLFF.

The V gene is TRBV19, the J gene TRBJ1-5; maybe TRBD1 (6 bases). Germline V gives CDR1 LNHDA, CDR2 SQIVND (reference sequence). Between the trimmed V and J ends, which lost 3 bases and 5 bases, there was a span of 11 bases. The CDR3 contains 14 residues. In DNA form, the CDR3 reads TGTGCCAGTAGTATGGGGGGCAGGGATCAGCCCCAGCATTTT. As protein: CASSMGGRDQPQHF.

CDR3 amino acids: CASSFIQGNWGYTF. CDR3 nucleotides: TGTGCCAGCAGTTTTATACAGGGAAATTGGGGCTACACCTTC. This sequence joins TRBV27 and TRBJ1-2; maybe TRBD1 (6 bases). CDR3 length equals 14 residues. The V end lost 3 bases, the J end lost 8 bases, and 16 bases lay between the germline ends. Germline CDR1 is MNHEY and CDR2 is SMNVEV (reference sequence).

This clone was picked up one time. The V call is TRBV28, the J call TRBJ2-1; D call uncertain. Between the trimmed V and J ends, which lost 0 bases and 0 bases, there was a span of 6 bases. This CDR3 spans 15 amino acids. Looked up from germline, CDR1 is MDHEN and CDR2 is SYDVKM. This CDR3 is CASSLWVSSYNEQFF. In DNA, the CDR3 is TGTGCCAGCAGTTTATGGGTGAGCTCCTACAATGAGCAGTTCTTC.

CDR3 in amino acids: CASSPGTGGNTGELFF. For the CDR3, the DNA is TGTGCCAGCTCACCGGGGACAGGAGGGAACACCGGGGAGCTGTTTTTT. The chain joins TRBV18 to TRBJ2-2; 8 nucleotides line up with TRBD1. The V segment lost 3 bases and the J segment 1 base; nucleotides outside the gene matches: 4. The germline gives CDR1 KGHSH, CDR2 LQKENI. There are 16 residues in the CDR3.

This clone occurred once. This rearrangement joins TRBV25-1 to TRBJ2-3; the match to TRBD2 covers 7 bases. In germline, CDR1 is MGHDK, CDR2 SYGVNS. Unmatched junction bases numbered 10, after V lost 2 bases and J lost 2 bases. The CDR3 spans 17 residues. CDR3 amino acids: CASSERLLADITDTQYF. The CDR3 coding sequence is TGTGCCAGCAGTGAACGACTCCTAGCGGATATCACAGATACGCAGTATTTT.

The chain carries TRBV6-2 or TRBV6-3 and TRBJ1-2; D is unresolved. V lost 5 bases, J lost 0 bases, and 4 bases lay in between. The CDR3 totals 12 residues. CDR1 and CDR2 (germline): MNHEY, SVGEGT. The CDR3 region is CASSPANYGYTF. The CDR3 bases are TGTGCCAGCAGTCCAGCTAACTATGGCTACACCTTC.

This clone was seen a single time. The chain is built from TRBV28 and TRBJ2-7; 7 nucleotides agree with TRBD2. This CDR3 spans 14 amino acids. Germline lookup yields CDR1 MDHEN and CDR2 SYDVKM. The V segment lost 10 bases and the J segment 0 bases; nucleotides outside the gene matches: 9. CDR3 sequence reads: CAISAGPYSYEQYF. The CDR3 DNA reads as TGTGCCATCTCAGCGGGGCCCTACTCCTACGAGCAGTACTTC.

The gene calls are TRBV4-1 and TRBJ2-1; D remains ambiguous. Germline V gene lookup returns CDR1 MGHRA and CDR2 YSYEKL. Deletions cut 5 bases from V and 9 bases from J, with 14 bases between. This CDR3 is 13 amino acids long. CDR3: CASSLGNFIEQFF. The CDR3 DNA follows: TGCGCCAGCAGCTTAGGGAATTTCATTGAGCAGTTCTTC.

CDR3 loop: CASIGVLNTEAFF. In nucleotides, the CDR3 is TGTGCCAGCATCGGGGTATTGAACACTGAAGCTTTCTTT. J is TRBJ1-1 and V is TRBV6-5; no clear D. The germline CDR1 and CDR2 sequences are MNHEY and SVGAGI. Trimming shortened V by 7 bases and J by 0 bases, and 9 bases separated the two germline ends. The CDR3 spans 13 residues.